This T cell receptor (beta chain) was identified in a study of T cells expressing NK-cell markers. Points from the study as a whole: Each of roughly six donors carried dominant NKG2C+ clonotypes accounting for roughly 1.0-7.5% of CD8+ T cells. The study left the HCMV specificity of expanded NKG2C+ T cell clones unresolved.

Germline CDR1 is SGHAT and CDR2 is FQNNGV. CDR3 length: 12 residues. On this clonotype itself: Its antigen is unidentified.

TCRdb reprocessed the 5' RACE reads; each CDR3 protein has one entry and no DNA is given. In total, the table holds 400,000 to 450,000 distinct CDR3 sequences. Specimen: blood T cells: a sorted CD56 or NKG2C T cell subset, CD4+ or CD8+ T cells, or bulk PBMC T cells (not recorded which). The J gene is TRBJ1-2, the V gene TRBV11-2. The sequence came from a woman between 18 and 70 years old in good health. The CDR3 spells CASSLFPNGYTF.